These 4 T cell receptor beta chains were sequenced from one sample in a study of CD8 T cells in Susac syndrome. An amount of RNA that ranged from roughly 0.45 to 1 ug was reverse transcribed with random hexamers. TCRdb called the immunoSEQ multiplex PCR reads again in MiXCR, with one record for every CDR3 protein. The sample consists of about 150,000 distinct CDR3 sequences, 95% to 96% of them appearing once. Sequenced input: CD8+ T cells from PBMCs. Receptors were obtained from a human donor with multiple sclerosis.

The chain employs TRBV20-1 and TRBJ2-2; possible D gene TRBD2, 7 bases. The germline V and J ends were trimmed by 2 bases and 7 bases, with 14 bases remaining between them. Per germline, CDR1 DFQATT and CDR2 SNEGSKA (reference sequence). This CDR3 has 14 amino acids. The CDR3 loop reads CSARLGGPVGELFF. As DNA, the CDR3 is TGCAGTGCTAGATTGGGGGGGCCGGTCGGGGAGCTGTTTTTT.

The chain has TRBV3-1 and TRBJ2-1, with 7 nucleotides matching TRBD2. Germline lookup yields CDR1 LGHDT and CDR2 YNNKEL (reference sequence). This CDR3 is 15 amino acids long. Germline trimming cut 7 bases from V and 8 bases from J; bases unmatched to any gene: 14. CDR3 protein: CASTKTRLGGYEQFF. The CDR3 bases are TGTGCCAGCACCAAAACCCGTCTGGGAGGGTATGAGCAGTTCTTC.

The V call is TRBV9, the J call TRBJ2-5; D gene ambiguous. The germline CDR1 and CDR2 sequences are SGDLS and YYNGEE. The CDR3 is 14 amino acids. Trimming cost V 6 bases and J 5 bases, with 17 bases left between them. The CDR3 is CASTKTEAMETQYF. For the CDR3, the DNA is TGTGCCAGCACCAAGACCGAGGCTATGGAGACCCAGTACTTC.

The chain joins TRBV20-1 to TRBJ2-7; possible D gene TRBD1, 6 bases. V was trimmed by 5 bases and J by 1 base, leaving 12 bases between them. CDR1 and CDR2 (germline): DFQATT, SNEGSKA (reference sequence). The CDR3 is 13 residues long. This CDR3 is CSALWTDSYEQYF. The CDR3 DNA follows: TGCAGTGCTTTATGGACAGATTCCTACGAGCAGTACTTC.